The present T cell receptor (beta chain) was sequenced within a study of blood T cells in healthy people across ages. Trimming took 3 bases from V and 3 from J; bases not matched to a gene: 5. This CDR3 contains 15 residues. The germline V gene has CDR1 DFQATT and CDR2 SNEGSKA (reference sequence). This clonotype has at least ten counts. A second 7 to 11 cycle PCR used barcoded and J-beta primers. TCRdb re-called the 5' RACE reads through MiXCR, storing one row per CDR3 protein. The table has a few hundred thousand distinct CDR3 sequences, about 55% seen once; the top ten hold 45% to 55%. The sequence came from a man in his 60s in good health. This chain joins TRBV20-1 and TRBJ2-1, with TRBD2 identical over 10 bases. Sequencing input: blood. CDR3 residues: CSASLLAGVYNEQFF. The CDR3 region has the DNA TGCAGTGCTAGCCTCCTAGCGGGGGTCTACAATGAGCAGTTCTTC.